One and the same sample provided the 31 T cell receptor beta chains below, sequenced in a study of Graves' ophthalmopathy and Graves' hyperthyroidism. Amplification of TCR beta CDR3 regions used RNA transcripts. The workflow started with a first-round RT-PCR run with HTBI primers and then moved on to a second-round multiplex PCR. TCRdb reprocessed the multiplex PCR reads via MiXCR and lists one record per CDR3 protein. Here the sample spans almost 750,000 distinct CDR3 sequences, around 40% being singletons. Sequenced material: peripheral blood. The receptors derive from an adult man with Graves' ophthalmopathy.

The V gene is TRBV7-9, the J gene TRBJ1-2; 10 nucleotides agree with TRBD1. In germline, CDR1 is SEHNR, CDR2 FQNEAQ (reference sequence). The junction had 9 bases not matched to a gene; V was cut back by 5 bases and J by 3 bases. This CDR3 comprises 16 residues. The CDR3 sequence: CASSQGGQGSDYGYTF. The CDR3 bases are TGTGCCAGCAGCCAAGGGGGACAGGGGAGTGACTATGGCTACACCTTC.

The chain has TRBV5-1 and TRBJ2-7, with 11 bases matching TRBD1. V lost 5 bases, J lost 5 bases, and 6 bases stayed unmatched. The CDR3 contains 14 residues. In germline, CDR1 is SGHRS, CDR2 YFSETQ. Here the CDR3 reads CASSWGQGGNEQYF. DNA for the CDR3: TGCGCCAGCAGTTGGGGACAGGGGGGAAACGAGCAGTACTTC.

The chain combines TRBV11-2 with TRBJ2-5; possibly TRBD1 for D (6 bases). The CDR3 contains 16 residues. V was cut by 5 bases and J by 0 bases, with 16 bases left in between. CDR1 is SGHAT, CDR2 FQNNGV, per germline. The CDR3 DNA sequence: TGTGCCAGCAGCCGACCGAAGGGGGAAAACCAAGAGACCCAGTACTTC. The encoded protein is CASSRPKGENQETQYF.

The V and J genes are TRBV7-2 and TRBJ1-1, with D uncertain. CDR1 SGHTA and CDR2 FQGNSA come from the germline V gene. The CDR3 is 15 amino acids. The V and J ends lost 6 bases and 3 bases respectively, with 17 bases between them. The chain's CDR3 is CASSYEERVDTEAFF. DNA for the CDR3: TGTGCCAGCAGTTACGAGGAAAGGGTGGACACTGAAGCTTTCTTT.

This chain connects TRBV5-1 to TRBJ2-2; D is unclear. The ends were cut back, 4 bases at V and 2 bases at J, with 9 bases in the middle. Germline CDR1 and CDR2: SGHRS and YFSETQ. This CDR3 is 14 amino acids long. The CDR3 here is CASSISTNTGELFF. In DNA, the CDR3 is TGCGCCAGCAGCATCTCGACAAACACCGGGGAGCTGTTTTTT.

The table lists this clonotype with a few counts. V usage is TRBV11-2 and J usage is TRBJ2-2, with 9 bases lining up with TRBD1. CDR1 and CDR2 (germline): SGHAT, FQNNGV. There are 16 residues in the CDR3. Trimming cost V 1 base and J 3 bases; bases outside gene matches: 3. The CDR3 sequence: CASSLGDRVDTGELFF. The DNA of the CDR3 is TGTGCCAGCAGCTTAGGGGACAGGGTGGACACCGGGGAGCTGTTTTTT. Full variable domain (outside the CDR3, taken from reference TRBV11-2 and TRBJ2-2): EAGVAQSPRYKIIEKRQSVAFWCNPISGHATLYWYQQILGQGPKLLIQFQNNGVVDDSQLPKDRFSAERLKGVDSTLKIQPAKLEDSAVYLCASSLGDRVDTGELFFGEGSRLTVL.

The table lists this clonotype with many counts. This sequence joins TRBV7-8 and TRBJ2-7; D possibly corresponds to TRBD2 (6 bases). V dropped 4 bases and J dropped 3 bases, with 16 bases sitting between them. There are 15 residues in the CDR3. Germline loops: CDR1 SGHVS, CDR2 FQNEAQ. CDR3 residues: CASSSVRDGIYEQYF. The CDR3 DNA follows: TGTGCCAGCAGCTCCGTGCGGGACGGAATCTACGAGCAGTACTTC.

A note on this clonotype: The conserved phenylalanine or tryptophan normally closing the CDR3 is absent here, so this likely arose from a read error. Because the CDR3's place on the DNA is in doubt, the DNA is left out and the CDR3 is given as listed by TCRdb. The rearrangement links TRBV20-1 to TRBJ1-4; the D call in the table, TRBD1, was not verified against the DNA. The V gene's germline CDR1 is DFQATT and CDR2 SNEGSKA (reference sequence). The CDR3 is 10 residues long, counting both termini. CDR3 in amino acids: CSARRTGGFS.

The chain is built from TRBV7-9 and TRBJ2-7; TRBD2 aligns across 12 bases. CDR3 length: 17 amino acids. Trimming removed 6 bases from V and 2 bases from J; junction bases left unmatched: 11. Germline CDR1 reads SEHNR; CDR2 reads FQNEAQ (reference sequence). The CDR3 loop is CASSSRLAGGFPYEQYF. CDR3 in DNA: TGTGCCAGCAGTTCCCGCCTAGCGGGAGGGTTTCCCTACGAGCAGTACTTC.

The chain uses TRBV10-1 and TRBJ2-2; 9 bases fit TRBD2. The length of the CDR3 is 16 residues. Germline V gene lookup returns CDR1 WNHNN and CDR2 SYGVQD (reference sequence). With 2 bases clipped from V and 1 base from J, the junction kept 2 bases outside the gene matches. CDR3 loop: CASSETSGQNTGELFF. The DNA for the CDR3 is TGCGCCAGCAGTGAGACTAGCGGGCAGAACACCGGGGAGCTGTTTTTT.

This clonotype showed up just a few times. The CDR3 nucleotides read TGCGCCAGCAGCTTGGGCCAGACACAGACTAACTATGGCTACACCTTC. Amino acid sequence: CASSLGQTQTNYGYTF. The rearrangement links TRBV5-1 to TRBJ1-2; no definite D call. This CDR3 is 16 amino acids long. V lost 0 bases to trimming and J lost 0 bases, with 12 bases between them. Germline lookup yields CDR1 SGHRS and CDR2 YFSETQ.

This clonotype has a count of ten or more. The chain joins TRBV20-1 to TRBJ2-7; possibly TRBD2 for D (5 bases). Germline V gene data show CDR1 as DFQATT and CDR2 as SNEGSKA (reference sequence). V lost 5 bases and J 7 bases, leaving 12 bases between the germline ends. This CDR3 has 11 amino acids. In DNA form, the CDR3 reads TGCAGTGCTCTCAGGACGGGAGAGCAGTACTTC. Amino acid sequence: CSALRTGEQYF.

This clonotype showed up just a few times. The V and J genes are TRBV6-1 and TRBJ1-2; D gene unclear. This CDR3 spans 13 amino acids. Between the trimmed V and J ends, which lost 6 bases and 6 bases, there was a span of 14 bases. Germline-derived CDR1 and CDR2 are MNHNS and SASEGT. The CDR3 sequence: CASRGRTADGYTF. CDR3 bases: TGTGCCAGCAGAGGTCGCACAGCCGATGGCTACACCTTC.

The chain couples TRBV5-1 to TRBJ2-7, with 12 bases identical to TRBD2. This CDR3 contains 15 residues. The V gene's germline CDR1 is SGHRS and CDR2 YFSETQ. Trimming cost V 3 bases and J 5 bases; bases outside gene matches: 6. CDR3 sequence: CASSSRLAGVDEQYF. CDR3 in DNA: TGCGCCAGCAGCTCGAGACTAGCGGGAGTCGACGAGCAGTACTTC.

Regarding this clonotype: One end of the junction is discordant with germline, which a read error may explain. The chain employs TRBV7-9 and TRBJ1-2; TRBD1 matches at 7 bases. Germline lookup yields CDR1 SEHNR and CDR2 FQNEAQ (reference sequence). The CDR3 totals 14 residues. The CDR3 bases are TGTGCCAGCAGCTTAGCAGCAGGGGGTTTTGGCCACACCTTC. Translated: CASSLAAGGFGHTF.

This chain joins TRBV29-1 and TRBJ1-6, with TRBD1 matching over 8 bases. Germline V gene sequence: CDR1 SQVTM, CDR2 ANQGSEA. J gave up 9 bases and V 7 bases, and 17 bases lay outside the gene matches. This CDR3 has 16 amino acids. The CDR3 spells CSARGQGGSLGSPLHF. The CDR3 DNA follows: TGCAGCGCCCGAGGACAGGGTGGAAGTTTAGGTTCACCCCTCCACTTT.

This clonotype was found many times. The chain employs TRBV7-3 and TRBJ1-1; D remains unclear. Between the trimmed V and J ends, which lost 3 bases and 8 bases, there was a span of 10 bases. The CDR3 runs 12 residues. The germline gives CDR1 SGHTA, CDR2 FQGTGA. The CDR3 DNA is TGTGCCAGCAGCTTTTTGGGCGGGGAAGCTTTCTTT. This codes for CASSFLGGEAFF.

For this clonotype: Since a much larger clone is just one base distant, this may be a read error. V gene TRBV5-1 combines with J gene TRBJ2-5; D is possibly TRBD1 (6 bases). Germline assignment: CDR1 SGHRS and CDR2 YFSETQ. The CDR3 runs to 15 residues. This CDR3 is CASSPIRGQQEAQYF. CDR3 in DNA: TGTGCCAGCAGCCCTATAAGGGGACAACAAGAGGCCCAGTACTTC.

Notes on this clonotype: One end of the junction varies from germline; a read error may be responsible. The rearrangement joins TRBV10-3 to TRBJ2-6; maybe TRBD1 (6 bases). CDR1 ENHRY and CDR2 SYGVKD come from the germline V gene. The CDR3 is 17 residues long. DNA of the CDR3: TGTGCCATCAGTGAGCTGGCAGGGGTCTCTGGGGCCAACGTCCTGACTTTT. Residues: CAISELAGVSGANVLTF.

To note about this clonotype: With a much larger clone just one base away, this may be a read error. The CDR3 sequence is CASSLVRASTEAFF. The CDR3 bases are TGTGCCAGCAGCTTAGTGAGGGCAAGCACTGAAGCTTTCTTT. The chain carries TRBV13 and TRBJ1-1; D uncertain. The germline V gene has CDR1 PRHDT and CDR2 FYEKMQ (reference sequence). The CDR3 runs 14 residues. Between the trimmed V and J ends, which lost 1 base and 4 bases, there was a span of 10 bases. The variable domain in full, completed from reference TRBV13 and TRBJ1-1, reads AAGVIQSPRHLIKEKRETATLKCYPIPRHDTVYWYQQGPGQDPQFLISFYEKMQSDKGSIPDRFSAQQFSDYHSELNMSSLELGDSALYFCASSLVRASTEAFFGQGTRLTVV.

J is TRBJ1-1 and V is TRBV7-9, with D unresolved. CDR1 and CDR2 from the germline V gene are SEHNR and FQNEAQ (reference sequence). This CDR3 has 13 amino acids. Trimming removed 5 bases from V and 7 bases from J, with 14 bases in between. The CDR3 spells CASSQVGVIEAFF. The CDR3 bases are TGTGCCAGCAGCCAGGTCGGGGTCATTGAAGCTTTCTTT.

CDR3: CSARTQGGETQYF. In nucleotides, the CDR3 is TGCAGTGCTAGAACACAGGGGGGAGAGACCCAGTACTTC. This rearrangement joins TRBV20-1 to TRBJ2-5; 8 bases match TRBD1. From germline, CDR1 is DFQATT and CDR2 SNEGSKA (reference sequence). The CDR3 spans 13 residues. Trimming removed 2 bases from V and 4 bases from J; junction bases left unmatched: 3.

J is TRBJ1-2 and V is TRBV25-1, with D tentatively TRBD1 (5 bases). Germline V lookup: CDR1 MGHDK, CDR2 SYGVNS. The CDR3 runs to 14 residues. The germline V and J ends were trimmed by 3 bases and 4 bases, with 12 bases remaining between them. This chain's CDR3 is CASSEAGRIYGYTF. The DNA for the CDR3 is TGTGCCAGCAGTGAGGCAGGGCGGATCTATGGCTACACCTTC.

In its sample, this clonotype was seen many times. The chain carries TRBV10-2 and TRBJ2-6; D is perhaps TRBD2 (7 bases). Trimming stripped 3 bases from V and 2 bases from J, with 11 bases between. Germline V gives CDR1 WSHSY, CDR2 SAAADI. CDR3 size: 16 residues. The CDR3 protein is CASSDLGGAGANVLTF. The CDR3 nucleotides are TGCGCCAGCAGTGATTTAGGGGGGGCTGGGGCCAACGTCCTGACTTTC.

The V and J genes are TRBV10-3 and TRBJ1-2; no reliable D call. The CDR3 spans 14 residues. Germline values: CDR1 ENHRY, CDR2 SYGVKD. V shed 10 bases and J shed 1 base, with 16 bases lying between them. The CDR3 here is CASTRLGNNYGYTF. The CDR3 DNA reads TGTGCCAGCACCAGACTGGGAAATAACTATGGCTACACCTTC.

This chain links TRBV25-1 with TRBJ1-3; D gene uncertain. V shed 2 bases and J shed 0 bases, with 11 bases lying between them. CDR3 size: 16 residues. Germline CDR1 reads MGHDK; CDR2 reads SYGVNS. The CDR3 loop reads CASSENGWSSGNTIYF. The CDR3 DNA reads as TGTGCCAGCAGTGAAAATGGATGGAGCTCTGGAAACACCATATATTTT.

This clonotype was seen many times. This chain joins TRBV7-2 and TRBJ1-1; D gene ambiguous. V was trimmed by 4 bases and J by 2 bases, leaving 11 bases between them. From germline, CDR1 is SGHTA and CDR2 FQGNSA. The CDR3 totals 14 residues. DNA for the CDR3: TGTGCCAGCAGCTACTTAGTCTCTAACACTGAAGCTTTCTTT. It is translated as CASSYLVSNTEAFF.

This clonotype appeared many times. This chain's CDR3 is CASSLASVLDYEQYF. CDR3 nucleotide sequence: TGTGCCAGCAGCTTAGCTTCGGTCCTCGACTACGAGCAGTACTTC. The J gene is TRBJ2-7, the V gene TRBV7-2; no clear D. V lost 0 bases and J lost 3, with 12 bases in between. The CDR3 is 15 amino acids. Germline V gene sequence: CDR1 SGHTA, CDR2 FQGNSA.

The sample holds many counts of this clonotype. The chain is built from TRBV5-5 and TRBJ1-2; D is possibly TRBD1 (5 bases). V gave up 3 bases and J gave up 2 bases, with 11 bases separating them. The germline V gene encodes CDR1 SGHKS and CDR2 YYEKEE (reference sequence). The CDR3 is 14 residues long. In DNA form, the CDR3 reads TGTGCCAGCAGCTGGGGTCAGGGAAACTATGGCTACACCTTC. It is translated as CASSWGQGNYGYTF.

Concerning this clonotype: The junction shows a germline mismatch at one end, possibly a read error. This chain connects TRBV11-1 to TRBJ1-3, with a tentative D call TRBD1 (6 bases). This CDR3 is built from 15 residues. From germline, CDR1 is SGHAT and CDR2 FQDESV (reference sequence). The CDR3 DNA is TGTGCCAGCAGCGTAAGGGGGGGCTCTGGAAACGCCATATATTTT. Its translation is CASSVRGGSGNAIYF.

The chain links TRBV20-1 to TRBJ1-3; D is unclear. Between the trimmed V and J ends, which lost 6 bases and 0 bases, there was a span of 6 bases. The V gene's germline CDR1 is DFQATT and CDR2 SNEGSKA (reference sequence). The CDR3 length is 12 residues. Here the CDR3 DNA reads TGCAGTGCCCCTTACTCTGGAAACACCATATATTTT. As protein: CSAPYSGNTIYF.